This is a list of T cell receptor beta chains from one sample in a study of blood T cells in healthy people across ages. TCRdb re-called the 5' RACE reads with MiXCR, one entry per CDR3 protein. Here the sample spans 850,000 to 1,300,000 distinct CDR3 sequences, 45% being singletons. The sequencing sample was made of blood. The receptors come from a woman aged 60 to 75 in good health. Both conserved end residues are part of each CDR3. A D gene is named only where the DNA matches it firmly. Clone size is given for some rows only: seen once, a few or many times, or a class if the clone is expanded.

j_gene | abundance | v_gene | d_gene | CDR3aa | CDR3nt
TRBJ2-5 | . | TRBV2 | . | CASSEGPGLALAQYF | TGTGCCAGCAGTGAAGGCCCTGGATTAGCTTTGGCCCAGTACTTC
TRBJ2-5 | . | TRBV14 | . | CTSSQRSDPHRETQYF | TGTACCAGCAGCCAAAGGTCGGACCCCCACCGGGAGACCCAGTACTTC
TRBJ1-2 | . | TRBV29-1 | . | CSVEDRKGAGNGYTF | TGCAGCGTTGAAGATCGGAAGGGTGCCGGTAATGGCTACACCTTC
TRBJ2-3 | . | TRBV14 | TRBD1 | CASSQWGQLTDTQYF | TGTGCCAGCAGCCAATGGGGACAGCTCACAGATACGCAGTATTTT
TRBJ2-3 | . | TRBV25-1 | TRBD1 | CASSDRGRGRTDTQYF | TGTGCCAGCAGTGATAGGGGCAGGGGGCGGACAGATACGCAGTATTTT
TRBJ1-4 | once | TRBV5-1 | TRBD1 | CASSLFWDSNEKLFF | TGCGCCAGCAGCTTGTTCTGGGACAGCAATGAAAAACTGTTTTTT
TRBJ1-2 | . | TRBV9 | TRBD1 | CASNRQGDYGYTF | TGTGCCAGCAACCGACAGGGGGACTATGGCTACACCTTC
TRBJ2-5 | . | TRBV7-2 | TRBD1 | CASSLRQGPPEVETQYF | TGTGCCAGCAGCTTACGACAGGGGCCCCCCGAGGTCGAGACCCAGTACTTC
TRBJ2-5 | few | TRBV10-1 | . | CASSAQGGRETQYF | TGCGCCAGCAGTGCGCAGGGAGGACGAGAGACCCAGTACTTC
TRBJ2-1 | few | TRBV16 | . | CASSQSDEQFF | TGTGCCAGCAGCCAATCCGATGAGCAGTTCTTC
TRBJ2-7 | . | TRBV3-1 | . | CAGSPEPISYEQYF | TGTGCCGGCAGTCCAGAACCGATCTCCTACGAGCAGTACTTC
TRBJ2-5 | few | TRBV10-1 | TRBD1 | CASSEGQVGETQYF | TGCGCCAGCAGTGAAGGACAGGTCGGGGAGACCCAGTACTTC
TRBJ2-1 | once | TRBV4-1 | TRBD2 | CASSQPTSGSRNEQFF | TGCGCCAGCAGCCAGCCTACTAGCGGGAGTAGGAATGAGCAGTTCTTC
TRBJ2-3 | . | TRBV20-1 | TRBD1 | CSAIPVDRGPDTQYF | TGCAGTGCCATTCCGGTGGACAGGGGACCAGATACGCAGTATTTT
TRBJ1-3 | . | TRBV7-6 | TRBD1 | CASSLAGKSGQGRNTIYF | TGTGCCAGCAGCTTAGCTGGGAAGTCGGGACAGGGACGAAACACCATATATTTT
TRBJ2-7 | . | TRBV6-2/TRBV6-3 | TRBD1 | CASTGGGRYEQYF | TGTGCCAGCACAGGGGGTGGTAGGTACGAGCAGTACTTC
TRBJ2-4 | few | TRBV15 | . | CATSRANQDQYF | TGTGCCACCAGCAGAGCCAACCAGGATCAGTACTTC